This record covers a single TCR beta chain. As yet, its antigen is unknown. These data belong to a study of T cell responses to AZD1222 COVID-19 vaccine. Study findings and constraints: Spike-specific TCR breadth and depth were elevated following two AZD1222 doses. Distributed over spike, vaccine-associated CD4 TCRs predominated at 160-218 and 743-854. Donors were chiefly white British, with a greater number of females, and clonal diversity was perhaps underestimated.

The method was immunoSEQ multiplex PCR; TCRdb's version includes in-frame clones alone and lacks a portion of them. The top ten hold 1.5% to 2% of the sample, which has some 190,000 clones, around 90% seen once. The CDR3 is made up of 14 amino acids. The sequence derives from an adult who received the AZD1222 COVID-19 vaccine. This sample comprised peripheral blood, obtained 28 days after the second AZD1222 dose. The rearrangement uses TRBV7-5 and TRBJ2-7; TRBD1 is the table's D call and was not checked against the DNA. TRBV7-5 is listed as a pseudogene. CDR3 bases: TGTGCCAGAAGCCCCTGGACAGGGAGGTACGAGCAGTACTTC. Translated: CARSPWTGRYEQYF.